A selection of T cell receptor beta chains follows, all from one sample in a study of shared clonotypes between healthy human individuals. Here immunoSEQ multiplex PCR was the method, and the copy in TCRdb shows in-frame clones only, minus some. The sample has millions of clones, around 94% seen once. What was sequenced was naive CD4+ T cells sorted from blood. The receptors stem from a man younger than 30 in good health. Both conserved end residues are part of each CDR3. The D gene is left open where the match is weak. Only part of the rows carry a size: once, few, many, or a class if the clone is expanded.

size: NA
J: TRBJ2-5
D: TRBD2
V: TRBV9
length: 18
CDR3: CASSRRTSGGGFQETQYF
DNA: TGTGCCAGCAGCAGACGGACTAGCGGGGGCGGCTTCCAAGAGACCCAGTACTTC

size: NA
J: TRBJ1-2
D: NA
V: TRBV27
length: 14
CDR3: CASSSPGISYGYTF
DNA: TGTGCCAGCAGTTCCCCAGGGATTTCGTATGGCTACACCTTC

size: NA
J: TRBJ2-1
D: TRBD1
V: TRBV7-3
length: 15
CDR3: CASSTGGLDGNEQFF
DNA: TGTGCCAGCAGCACAGGGGGGCTAGATGGGAATGAGCAGTTCTTC

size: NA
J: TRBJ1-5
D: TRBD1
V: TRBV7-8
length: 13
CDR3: CASSPMTGRPQHF
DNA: TGTGCCAGCAGCCCTATGACAGGGCGGCCCCAGCATTTT

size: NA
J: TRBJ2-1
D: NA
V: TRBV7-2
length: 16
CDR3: CASSFRPTFSYNEQFF
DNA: TGTGCCAGCAGCTTCCGGCCTACCTTCTCCTACAATGAGCAGTTCTTC

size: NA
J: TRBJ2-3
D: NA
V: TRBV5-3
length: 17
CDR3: CARSPRDGRVDTDTQYF
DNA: TGTGCCAGAAGCCCGAGGGACGGGAGAGTAGACACAGATACGCAGTATTTT

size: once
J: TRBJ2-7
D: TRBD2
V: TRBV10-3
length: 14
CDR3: CAISDASGSYEQYF
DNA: TGTGCCATCAGCGACGCTAGCGGATCCTACGAGCAGTACTTC

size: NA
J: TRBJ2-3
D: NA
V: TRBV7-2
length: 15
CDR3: CASSLVSVSTDTQYF
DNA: TGTGCCAGCAGCTTAGTTAGCGTGAGCACAGATACGCAGTATTTT

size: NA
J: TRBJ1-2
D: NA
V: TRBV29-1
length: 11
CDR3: CSASGGYGYTF
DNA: TGCAGCGCTTCGGGGGGATATGGCTACACCTTC

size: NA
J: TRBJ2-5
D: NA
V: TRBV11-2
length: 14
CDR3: CASSLDRRVDDQYF
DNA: TGTGCCAGCAGCTTAGATCGGAGGGTGGACGACCAGTACTTC

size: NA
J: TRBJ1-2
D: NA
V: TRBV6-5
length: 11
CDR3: CASSAGIGYTF
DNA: TGTGCCAGCAGTGCAGGGATTGGCTACACCTTC

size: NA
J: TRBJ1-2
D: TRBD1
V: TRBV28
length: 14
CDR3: CASSTGGQLGGYTF
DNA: TGTGCCAGCAGCACGGGGGGACAGCTAGGGGGCTACACCTTC

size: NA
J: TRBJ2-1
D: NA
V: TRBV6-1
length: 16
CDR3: CASSELRQVPYNEQFF
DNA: TGTGCCAGCAGTGAATTAAGACAGGTACCCTACAATGAGCAGTTCTTC

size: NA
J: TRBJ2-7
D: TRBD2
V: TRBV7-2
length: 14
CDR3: CASLRGGGSYEQYF
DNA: TGTGCCAGTCTTCGCGGGGGGGGCTCCTACGAGCAGTACTTC

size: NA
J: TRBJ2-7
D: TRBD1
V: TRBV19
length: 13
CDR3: CARGQDVSYEQYF
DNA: TGTGCCAGAGGACAGGACGTCTCCTACGAGCAGTACTTC

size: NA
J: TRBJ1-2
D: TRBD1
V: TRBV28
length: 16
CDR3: CASSLFSGTGNYGYTF
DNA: TGTGCCAGCAGTTTATTCTCCGGGACAGGGAACTATGGCTACACCTTC

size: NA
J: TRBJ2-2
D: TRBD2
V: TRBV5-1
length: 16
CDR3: CASSLVGGPNTGELFF
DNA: TGCGCCAGCAGCTTGGTGGGAGGGCCGAACACCGGGGAGCTGTTTTTT

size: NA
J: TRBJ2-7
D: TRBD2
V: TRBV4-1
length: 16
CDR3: CASSQTGTSGFYEQYF
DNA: TGCGCCAGCAGCCAGACCGGGACTAGCGGCTTCTACGAGCAGTACTTC

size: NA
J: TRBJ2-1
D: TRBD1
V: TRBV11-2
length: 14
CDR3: CASSRDSGYNEQFF
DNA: TGTGCCAGCAGCCGGGACAGTGGTTACAATGAGCAGTTCTTC

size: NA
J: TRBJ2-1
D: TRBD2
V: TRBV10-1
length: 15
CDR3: CASSKREGRYNEQFF
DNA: TGCGCCAGCAGTAAGCGGGAGGGCCGATATAATGAGCAGTTCTTC

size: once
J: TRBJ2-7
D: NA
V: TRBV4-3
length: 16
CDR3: CASSQDTDFPSYEQYF
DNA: TGCGCCAGCAGCCAAGATACGGATTTTCCCTCCTACGAGCAGTACTTC

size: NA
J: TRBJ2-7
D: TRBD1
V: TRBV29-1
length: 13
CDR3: CSVSGTVSYEQYF
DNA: TGCAGCGTCTCCGGGACAGTCTCCTACGAGCAGTACTTC

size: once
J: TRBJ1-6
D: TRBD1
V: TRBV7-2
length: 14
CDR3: CASRGQPINSPLHF
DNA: TGTGCCAGCAGGGGACAGCCGATTAATTCACCCCTCCACTTT